Presented here are 17 T cell receptor beta chains from one specimen sequenced in a study of T cell responses to AZD1222 COVID-19 vaccine. Data came from immunoSEQ multiplex PCR; TCRdb stores just in-frame clones and leaves some out. The sample has some 150,000 clones, around nine tenths seen once. Material: peripheral blood, obtained after recovery from COVID-19. All receptors derive from an adult who had recovered from COVID-19.

V is TRBV24-1 and J is TRBJ2-2; D assignment may be TRBD1 or TRBD2 (5 bases each). This CDR3 is built from 16 residues. V dropped 4 bases and J dropped 0 bases, with 11 bases sitting between them. Germline-derived CDR1 and CDR2 are KGHDR and SFDVKD. CDR3 DNA: TGTGCCACCAGTGACCTCATGGGACCGAACACCGGGGAGCTGTTTTTT. Protein sequence: CATSDLMGPNTGELFF.

The chain couples TRBV4-1 to TRBJ1-5; 7 nucleotides line up with TRBD1. The length of the CDR3 is 16 residues. Trimming removed 0 bases from V and 1 base from J; junction bases left unmatched: 3. Germline values: CDR1 MGHRA, CDR2 YSYEKL. The CDR3 DNA follows: TGCGCCAGCAGCCAAGATCCGGGACAGAGCAATCAGCCCCAGCATTTT. Translated, it gives CASSQDPGQSNQPQHF.

The CDR3 here is CASSFPQGGITGELFF. The CDR3 nucleotides read TGTGCCAGCAGCTTTCCTCAGGGGGGGATCACCGGGGAGCTGTTTTTT. The rearrangement links TRBV5-4 to TRBJ2-2, with D perhaps given as TRBD1 or TRBD2 (7 bases each). V gave up 2 bases and J gave up 4 bases, with 15 bases separating them. The CDR3 has 16 residues. The germline V gene has CDR1 SGHNT and CDR2 YYREEE (reference sequence).

The CDR3 loop is CASSAYPDSNEKLFF. Written as DNA, the CDR3 is TGTGCCAGCAGTGCTTACCCGGACAGTAATGAAAAACTGTTTTTT. The V gene is TRBV2, the J gene TRBJ1-4; weak D call: TRBD1 (6 bases). The germline CDR1 and CDR2 sequences are SNHLY and FYNNEI. Trimming pared 4 bases from V and 4 bases from J, leaving 13 bases between. This CDR3 is built from 15 residues.

The genes are TRBV27 and TRBJ1-5; the match to TRBD1 covers 7 bases. Germline CDR1 is MNHEY and CDR2 is SMNVEV (reference sequence). This CDR3 region has 16 residues. V lost 6 bases to trimming and J lost 1 base; unmatched junction nucleotides: 9. The CDR3 nucleotides read TGTGCCAGCAGCAGGGGGGGATATAGAAGCAATCAGCCCCAGCATTTT. This gives the protein CASSRGGYRSNQPQHF.

J is TRBJ2-3 and V is TRBV7-9, with a tentative D call TRBD1 (6 bases). The V end lost 3 bases, the J end lost 3 bases, and 13 bases lay between the germline ends. Germline assignment: CDR1 SEHNR and CDR2 FQNEAQ (reference sequence). The CDR3 contains 15 residues. The CDR3: CASSFRDTQTDTQYF. The CDR3, as DNA: TGTGCCAGCAGCTTCCGGGACACCCAGACAGATACGCAGTATTTT.

This chain connects TRBV2 to TRBJ2-3; maybe TRBD2 (6 bases). V was cut by 7 bases and J by 5 bases, with 10 bases left in between. Germline V gene lookup returns CDR1 SNHLY and CDR2 FYNNEI. There are 12 residues in the CDR3. The CDR3 bases are TGTGCCAGCATCCGACTAGAAGATACGCAGTATTTT. It is translated as CASIRLEDTQYF.

The genes are TRBV7-6 and TRBJ1-2, with 9 bases fitting TRBD1. CDR1 is SGHVS and CDR2 is FNYEAQ in the germline V gene. V was pared by 5 bases and J by 8 bases, with 15 bases of the junction left unmatched. The CDR3 has 16 amino acids. The chain's CDR3 is CASSLGQGSGDEGYTF. The CDR3 DNA sequence: TGTGCCAGCAGCCTGGGACAGGGATCGGGGGATGAAGGCTACACCTTC.

The chain is built from TRBV7-2 and TRBJ2-1; D is possibly TRBD1 or TRBD2 (6 bases each). The V and J ends lost 2 bases and 2 bases respectively, with 13 bases between them. There are 16 residues in the CDR3. The germline CDR1 and CDR2 sequences are SGHTA and FQGNSA. CDR3 region: CASSLSGASTYNEQFF. DNA for the CDR3: TGTGCCAGCAGCTTATCGGGGGCCTCTACCTACAATGAGCAGTTCTTC. Drawing the rest from reference TRBV7-2 and TRBJ2-1, the complete variable domain is GAGVSQSPSNKVTEKGKDVELRCDPISGHTALYWYRQSLGQGLEFLIYFQGNSAPDKSGLPSDRFSAERTGGSVSTLTIQRTQQEDSAVYLCASSLSGASTYNEQFFGPGTRLTVL.

The chain has TRBV3-1 (or the pseudogene TRBV3-2) and TRBJ2-7; D unclear. The CDR3 totals 12 residues. Trimming took off 3 bases at V and 6 bases at J, with 9 bases between the two ends. Germline V gene lookup returns CDR1 LGHDT and CDR2 YNNKEL (reference sequence). The CDR3, as DNA: TGTGCCAGCAGCCACTCCACCAGCGAGCAGTACTTC. Translated, it gives CASSHSTSEQYF.

The sample holds one count of this clone. J is TRBJ2-7 and V is TRBV10-3; D is ambiguous. This CDR3 is built from 14 residues. V was cut by 2 bases and J by 4 bases, with 12 bases left in between. In germline, CDR1 is ENHRY, CDR2 SYGVKD. CDR3 residues: CAISEPRARYEQYF. The CDR3 DNA reads as TGTGCCATCAGTGAGCCAAGGGCGCGATACGAGCAGTACTTC.

The chain recombines TRBV5-3 with TRBJ2-2; 9 bases align to TRBD2. TRBV5-3 is an open reading frame whose function is uncertain. After removal of 0 bases from V and 3 bases from J, the junction contained 0 bases not matched to a gene. This CDR3 comprises 15 residues. The CDR3 reads CARSLGTSDTGELFF. The DNA for the CDR3 is TGTGCCAGAAGCTTGGGGACTAGCGACACCGGGGAGCTGTTTTTT.

The chain recombines TRBV27 with TRBJ1-5; 8 bases agree with TRBD1. After removal of 8 bases from V and 1 base from J, the junction contained 7 bases not matched to a gene. Per the germline V gene, CDR1 is MNHEY and CDR2 is SMNVEV (reference sequence). CDR3 size: 15 residues. CDR3 sequence: CASRPTGVSNQPQHF. In DNA, the CDR3 is TGTGCCAGCCGCCCGACAGGGGTCAGCAATCAGCCCCAGCATTTT.

In this sample, this clone turned up once. The gene calls are TRBV19 and TRBJ1-1; TRBD1 is a possible D gene (5 bases). CDR3 length equals 16 residues. CDR1 is LNHDA and CDR2 is SQIVND in the germline V gene (reference sequence). Deletions cut 1 base from V and 0 bases from J, with 12 bases between. Here the CDR3 reads CASSIAAGRLNTEAFF. CDR3 in DNA: TGTGCCAGTAGTATAGCGGCAGGGAGGCTGAACACTGAAGCTTTCTTT.

The CDR3 sequence: CASSFPSPYEQYF. The CDR3 DNA is TGTGCCAGCAGCTTCCCCAGCCCCTACGAGCAGTACTTC. The J gene is TRBJ2-7, the V gene TRBV7-2; D unresolved. The germline V and J ends were trimmed by 3 bases and 2 bases, with 8 bases remaining between them. Germline assignment: CDR1 SGHTA and CDR2 FQGNSA. The CDR3 has 13 amino acids. The whole variable domain, remainder taken from reference TRBV7-2 and TRBJ2-7, is GAGVSQSPSNKVTEKGKDVELRCDPISGHTALYWYRQSLGQGLEFLIYFQGNSAPDKSGLPSDRFSAERTGGSVSTLTIQRTQQEDSAVYLCASSFPSPYEQYFGPGTRLTVT.

V and J are TRBV28 and TRBJ2-3; 7 nucleotides line up with TRBD1. The CDR3 covers 13 residues. V lost 6 bases and J lost 6; bases outside the gene matches: 6. The germline CDR1 and CDR2 sequences are MDHEN and SYDVKM. The CDR3 DNA reads as TGTGCCAGCAGACGGGGACAGTCGGATACGCAGTATTTT. Encoded protein: CASRRGQSDTQYF.

The CDR3 bases are TGTGCCAGTACCGACAGGGCGGACGAAAAACTGTTTTTT. It translates to CASTDRADEKLFF. This chain joins TRBV25-1 and TRBJ1-4; TRBD1 matches 7 bases. The germline V gene has CDR1 MGHDK and CDR2 SYGVNS. V lost 9 bases to trimming and J lost 8 bases; unmatched junction nucleotides: 9. The CDR3 runs 13 residues.